This T cell receptor beta chain was observed in a study of cytomegalovirus exposure and HLA in healthy donors. Findings and limits, study-wide: Presence/absence analyses took donor sequencing depth as roughly uniform. Researchers reported in a later analysis that a missense DCLRE1C variant was tied to TCR beta V- and J-gene trimming. Donors belonging to an Asian-associated ancestry cluster reportedly showed fewer N-insertions in productive TCRs than the approximately 700-donor mean, according to what a later analysis found.

A multiplex PCR was run with 60 Vbeta primers and 13 Jbeta primers. The table came from immunoSEQ multiplex PCR; TCRdb's copy has only in-frame clones and leaves some out. The sample has 50,000 to 70,000 clones; around 79% are singletons. The CDR3 contains 13 residues. The ends lost 8 bases at V and 6 bases at J; junction bases unmatched: 4. Germline V gives CDR1 MGHDK, CDR2 SYGVNS. This clone was seen a few times. The antigen remains unidentified. When sampled, the donors appeared nominally healthy, though they likely had unrecorded immune exposures. The receptor comes from a female donor in good health and CMV-seronegative. The chain recombines TRBV25-1 with TRBJ2-2, with TRBD2 matching over 9 bases. The sample consisted of PBMCs. CDR3 DNA sequence: TGTGCCAGCCACGGCGGGGGGGCCGGGGAGCTGTTTTTT. Protein sequence: CASHGGGAGELFF.